Shown below are 32 T cell receptor beta chains from a single sample sequenced in a study of T cells after somatic rescue of genetic block. Sequenced by immunoSEQ multiplex PCR; TCRdb stores in-frame clones only, minus some. Among some 15,000 clones listed, around 68% were seen once. Sequencing was carried out using peripheral blood mononuclear cells (PBMCs). Source of these receptors: a man younger than 35.

CDR3 loop: CASDRGRNPSSGNTIYF. The CDR3 DNA is TGTGCCAGCGACAGGGGACGAAATCCTAGCTCTGGAAACACCATATATTTT. The chain recombines TRBV19 with TRBJ1-3, with TRBD1 matching over 8 bases. Germline CDR1 is LNHDA and CDR2 is SQIVND (reference sequence). The V and J ends lost 9 bases and 0 bases, in that order; junction bases with no gene match: 13. CDR3 length: 17 amino acids.

This clone was recorded once. The chain has TRBV28 and TRBJ2-5; 10 bases agree with TRBD2. Near its end, the DNA agrees better with TRBJ2-7, so the J call may be wrong. The CDR3 sequence is 15 residues long. CDR1 and CDR2 from the germline V gene are MDHEN and SYDVKM. CDR3 residues: CASSPIAGGFYEQYF. The DNA of the CDR3 is TGTGCCAGCAGTCCTATAGCGGGAGGTTTCTACGAGCAGTACTTC.

The genes are TRBV29-1 and TRBJ2-5; D is unclear. The CDR3 consists of 10 residues. V lost 3 bases, J lost 2 bases, and 1 base lay in between. From germline, CDR1 is SQVTM and CDR2 ANQGSEA. The CDR3 nucleotides are TGCAGCGTTGAGCAAGAGACCCAGTACTTC. This sequence encodes CSVEQETQYF. Together with reference TRBV29-1 and TRBJ2-5, the CDR3 gives the full variable domain: SAVISQKPSRDICQRGTSLTIQCQVDSQVTMMFWYRQQPGQSLTLIATANQGSEATYESGFVIDKFPISRPNLTFSTLTVSNMSPEDSSIYLCSVEQETQYFGPGTRLLVL.

This clone was recorded only once. V and J are TRBV6-1 and TRBJ2-7; tentatively, D is TRBD1 (6 bases). Germline-derived CDR1 and CDR2 are MNHNS and SASEGT. The CDR3 contains 12 residues. V lost 5 bases and J 3 bases, leaving 8 bases between the germline ends. The CDR3 loop reads CASSRQVYEQYF. The CDR3, as DNA: TGTGCCAGCAGTCGACAGGTCTACGAGCAGTACTTC.

V usage is TRBV28 and J usage is TRBJ2-1; possible D gene TRBD2, 7 bases. In germline, CDR1 is MDHEN, CDR2 SYDVKM. The CDR3 has 17 amino acids. V shed 6 bases and J shed 7 bases, with 25 bases lying between them. This chain's CDR3 is CASSSRMVRGGGNEQFF. The CDR3 DNA is TGTGCCAGCAGCTCCCGGATGGTGAGGGGGGGAGGGAATGAGCAGTTCTTC.

The V gene is TRBV11-2, the J gene TRBJ2-5; 9 positions agree with TRBD2. The germline CDR1 and CDR2 sequences are SGHAT and FQNNGV. This CDR3 has 14 amino acids. The V segment lost 7 bases and the J segment 5 bases; nucleotides outside the gene matches: 8. The CDR3 coding sequence is TGTGCCAGCATCCCGGTTGCGGGGGGGGAGACCCAGTACTTC. Protein product: CASIPVAGGETQYF.

The chain joins TRBV27 to TRBJ2-3, with D possibly being TRBD1 (6 bases). Germline V lookup: CDR1 MNHEY, CDR2 SMNVEV (reference sequence). V shed 2 bases and J shed 3 bases, with 9 bases lying between them. The CDR3 length is 14 residues. The CDR3 nucleotides read TGTGCCAGCAGTTTAACAGGGCCAACAGATACGCAGTATTTT. It codes for CASSLTGPTDTQYF.

The V call is TRBV5-1, the J call TRBJ2-5; possibly TRBD2 for D (6 bases). This CDR3 region has 15 residues. Trimming removed 4 bases from V and 5 bases from J, with 18 bases in between. CDR1 and CDR2 (germline): SGHRS, YFSETQ. Here the CDR3 reads CASSKGLLNGETQYF. In nucleotides, the CDR3 is TGCGCCAGCAGCAAGGGACTTCTTAACGGGGAGACCCAGTACTTC.

The chain has TRBV7-2 and TRBJ2-3; D unclear. Germline-derived CDR1 and CDR2 are SGHTA and FQGNSA. This CDR3 region has 12 residues. V dropped 5 bases and J dropped 7 bases, with 10 bases sitting between them. The CDR3 spells CASSLRPNTQYF. CDR3 nucleotides: TGTGCCAGCAGCCTACGACCGAATACGCAGTATTTT.

This clone was detected a few times. The chain uses TRBV11-2 and TRBJ2-5, with 7 nucleotides matching TRBD2. V shed 2 bases, J shed 2 bases, and the junction held 2 bases outside the gene matches. This CDR3 has 14 residues. CDR1 SGHAT and CDR2 FQNNGV come from the germline V gene. CDR3: CASSLSGTQETQYF. The CDR3 region has the DNA TGTGCCAGCAGCTTAAGCGGGACTCAAGAGACCCAGTACTTC. Full variable domain (outside the CDR3, taken from reference TRBV11-2 and TRBJ2-5): EAGVAQSPRYKIIEKRQSVAFWCNPISGHATLYWYQQILGQGPKLLIQFQNNGVVDDSQLPKDRFSAERLKGVDSTLKIQPAKLEDSAVYLCASSLSGTQETQYFGPGTRLLVL.

V usage is TRBV19 and J usage is TRBJ1-2, with D perhaps matching TRBD1 (5 bases). The CDR3 covers 13 residues. The V end was cut by 4 bases, the J end by 4 bases, with 10 bases between. Germline V gene data show CDR1 as LNHDA and CDR2 as SQIVND (reference sequence). The CDR3, as DNA: TGTGCCAGTAGTACAGTCAGGGCCTATGGCTACACCTTC. Protein product: CASSTVRAYGYTF.

V gene TRBV4-1 combines with J gene TRBJ1-5; no reliable D call. This CDR3 comprises 14 residues. Germline CDR1 and CDR2: MGHRA and YSYEKL. Trimming shortened V by 1 base and J by 0 bases, and 4 bases separated the two germline ends. The CDR3 spells CASSQGHSNQPQHF. CDR3 coding DNA: TGCGCCAGCAGCCAAGGGCATAGCAATCAGCCCCAGCATTTT.

This clone was seen only once. The rearrangement joins TRBV5-1 to TRBJ2-5, with 12 bases aligning to TRBD2. The V segment lost 4 bases and the J segment 11 bases; nucleotides outside the gene matches: 12. This CDR3 spans 15 amino acids. Germline assignment: CDR1 SGHRS and CDR2 YFSETQ. The CDR3 DNA reads TGCGCCAGCAGCGGACGACTAGCGGGAGAAGGAGAGCAGTACTTC. Translating gives CASSGRLAGEGEQYF.

This rearrangement joins TRBV30 to TRBJ1-1; 7 nucleotides agree with TRBD1. Trimming cost V 3 bases and J 11 bases; bases outside gene matches: 9. CDR1 and CDR2 (germline): GTSNPN, SVGIG (reference sequence). This CDR3 has 12 residues. CDR3 sequence: CAWSPTGTGAFF. The CDR3 DNA follows: TGTGCCTGGAGCCCGACAGGGACGGGGGCTTTCTTT.

This chain joins TRBV28 and TRBJ2-6, with D possibly TRBD1 on 7 matching bases. Germline values: CDR1 MDHEN, CDR2 SYDVKM. This CDR3 region has 18 residues. Trimming took off 2 bases at V and 0 bases at J, with 14 bases between the two ends. CDR3 region: CASSLRGTVLSGANVLTF. The CDR3 DNA is TGTGCCAGCAGTTTACGCGGGACAGTCCTCTCTGGGGCCAACGTCCTGACTTTC. The whole variable domain, remainder taken from reference TRBV28 and TRBJ2-6, is DVKVTQSSRYLVKRTGEKVFLECVQDMDHENMFWYRQDPGLGLRLIYFSYDVKMKEKGDIPEGYSVSREKKERFSLILESASTNQTSMYLCASSLRGTVLSGANVLTFGAGSRLTVL.

V is TRBV11-2 and J is TRBJ2-1; D perhaps matches TRBD2 (5 bases). The CDR3 sequence is 14 residues long. Germline CDR1 and CDR2: SGHAT and FQNNGV. V was pared by 0 bases and J by 2 bases, with 5 bases between. CDR3 in amino acids: CASSLDGTYNEQFF. In DNA form, the CDR3 reads TGTGCCAGCAGCTTAGACGGGACCTACAATGAGCAGTTCTTC. Full variable domain (rest looked up from reference TRBV11-2 and TRBJ2-1): EAGVAQSPRYKIIEKRQSVAFWCNPISGHATLYWYQQILGQGPKLLIQFQNNGVVDDSQLPKDRFSAERLKGVDSTLKIQPAKLEDSAVYLCASSLDGTYNEQFFGPGTRLTVL.

The chain is built from TRBV18 and TRBJ2-5, with 7 nucleotides matching TRBD1. The V gene end was trimmed by 2 bases and the J gene end by 5 bases; junction bases not matched to a gene: 5. CDR1 and CDR2 (germline): KGHSH, LQKENI. The CDR3 extends over 14 amino acids. The CDR3 region is CASSPYRGVETQYF. CDR3 DNA: TGTGCCAGCTCACCATACAGGGGAGTGGAGACCCAGTACTTC.

This clone turned up a few times. The CDR3 is CASRRTGEREKLFF. As DNA, the CDR3 is TGTGCCAGCAGGAGGACAGGAGAGAGAGAAAAACTGTTTTTT. The V and J genes are TRBV27 and TRBJ1-4, with TRBD1 identical over 7 bases. The CDR3 covers 14 residues. The germline V gene encodes CDR1 MNHEY and CDR2 SMNVEV (reference sequence). V gave up 6 bases and J gave up 8 bases; unmatched junction bases: 9. The full variable domain, its missing parts supplied by reference TRBV27 and TRBJ1-4, is EAQVTQNPRYLITVTGKKLTVTCSQNMNHEYMSWYRQDPGLGLRQIYYSMNVEVTDKGDVPEGYKVSRKEKRNFPLILESPSPNQTSLYFCASRRTGEREKLFFGSGTQLSVL.

A word on this clone: Given a much more abundant clone one base away, this may be a read error. Within the sample, other DNA sequences also encode this same CDR3. The chain links TRBV7-9 to TRBJ2-1, with 10 positions matching TRBD1. CDR1 and CDR2 from the germline V gene are SEHNR and FQNEAQ (reference sequence). There are 16 residues in the CDR3. CDR3 sequence (DNA): TGTGCCAGCAGTTTAGTTAGTGGGGACAGGGGAGATGAGCAGTTCTTC. It specifies CASSLVSGDRGDEQFF.

By sample fraction, this clone is medium-sized. The chain combines TRBV7-3 with TRBJ1-1; 7 positions agree with TRBD1. V shed 4 bases and J 4 bases; nucleotides not matched to a gene: 3. CDR3 length equals 13 residues. In germline, CDR1 is SGHTA, CDR2 FQGTGA. DNA for the CDR3: TGTGCCAGCAGCTCACAGGGGTCCACTGAAGCTTTCTTT. Its translation: CASSSQGSTEAFF.

The chain carries TRBV28 and TRBJ2-7, with 8 bases matching TRBD1. The ends lost 1 base at V and 3 bases at J; junction bases unmatched: 8. This CDR3 region has 16 residues. Germline V gene lookup returns CDR1 MDHEN and CDR2 SYDVKM. CDR3 sequence reads: CASSLFPGQDFYEQYF. The CDR3 DNA reads as TGTGCCAGCAGTTTATTTCCGGGACAGGATTTCTACGAGCAGTACTTC.

The chain recombines TRBV7-9 with TRBJ2-5; 9 bases align to TRBD1. The trim removed 5 bases at V and 2 bases at J, leaving 9 bases unmatched. This CDR3 spans 16 amino acids. The germline V gene has CDR1 SEHNR and CDR2 FQNEAQ (reference sequence). CDR3 residues: CASSPRQGDPQETQYF. CDR3 bases: TGTGCCAGCAGCCCCCGACAGGGGGATCCTCAAGAGACCCAGTACTTC.

This rearrangement joins TRBV10-3 to TRBJ1-1; D remains unclear. The length of the CDR3 is 13 residues. V was trimmed by 4 bases and J by 4 bases, leaving 10 bases between them. In germline, CDR1 is ENHRY, CDR2 SYGVKD. In nucleotides, the CDR3 is TGTGCCATCAGTGCCCTCGGGAGCACTGAAGCTTTCTTT. This sequence encodes CAISALGSTEAFF.

The V call is TRBV18, the J call TRBJ1-2, with D unresolved. This CDR3 has 18 amino acids. Trimming left V 1 base short and J 1 base short, with 19 bases between. Germline assignment: CDR1 KGHSH and CDR2 LQKENI. The CDR3 bases are TGTGCCAGCTCACCACTTAGGGTGAACAGAGAGGGTAACTATGGCTACACCTTC. Translation gives CASSPLRVNREGNYGYTF. Using reference TRBV18 and TRBJ1-2 for the parts outside the CDR3, the full variable domain is NAGVMQNPRHLVRRRGQEARLRCSPMKGHSHVYWYRQLPEEGLKFMVYLQKENIIDESGMPKERFSAEFPKEGPSILRIQQVVRGDSAAYFCASSPLRVNREGNYGYTFGSGTRLTVV.

This clone was detected a few times. In DNA form, the CDR3 reads TGCGCCAGCACGCGACAGGAGAACACTGAAGCTTTCTTT. Its translation is CASTRQENTEAFF. This chain uses TRBV5-1 with TRBJ1-1, with D possibly TRBD1 on 6 matching bases. Germline V gene sequence: CDR1 SGHRS, CDR2 YFSETQ. V was trimmed by 6 bases and J by 1 base, leaving 10 bases between them. The CDR3 contains 13 residues.

This rearrangement joins TRBV14 to TRBJ2-1; D is perhaps TRBD2 (5 bases). Germline V gives CDR1 SGHDN, CDR2 FVKESK. The CDR3 has 13 amino acids. The V and J ends lost 0 bases and 14 bases respectively, with 14 bases between them. Here the CDR3 reads CASSQDLASKEFF. The CDR3 region has the DNA TGTGCCAGCAGCCAAGATCTGGCTAGCAAGGAGTTCTTC.

J is TRBJ2-1 and V is TRBV6-5; D unresolved. With 6 bases removed from V and 7 bases from J, the gap between germline ends came to 13 bases. The length of the CDR3 is 13 residues. The V gene's germline CDR1 is MNHEY and CDR2 SVGAGI. The DNA for the CDR3 is TGTGCCAGCAGACACAACGACCATAATGAGCAGTTCTTC. As protein: CASRHNDHNEQFF.

This rearrangement joins TRBV29-1 to TRBJ2-7; D could derive from TRBD1 or TRBD2 (6 bases each). CDR1 SQVTM and CDR2 ANQGSEA come from the germline V gene. Trimming left V 4 bases short and J 7 bases short, with 20 bases between. There are 14 residues in the CDR3. The CDR3 loop is CSVGGLATPTEQYF. The CDR3 region has the DNA TGCAGCGTTGGGGGGCTAGCGACACCTACGGAGCAGTACTTC.

This sequence joins TRBV5-1 and TRBJ2-1; 7 nucleotides agree with TRBD2. The CDR3 extends over 16 amino acids. In germline, CDR1 is SGHRS, CDR2 YFSETQ. With 4 bases clipped from V and 0 bases from J, the junction kept 7 bases outside the gene matches. CDR3 region: CASSRLRGSSYNEQFF. CDR3 nucleotide sequence: TGCGCCAGCAGCCGTCTGCGGGGGTCCTCCTACAATGAGCAGTTCTTC.

The chain joins TRBV5-6 to TRBJ2-2; 9 bases are a match to TRBD1. Germline-derived CDR1 and CDR2 are SGHDT and YYEEEE. The V and J ends lost 5 bases and 5 bases, in that order; junction bases with no gene match: 13. This CDR3 has 17 residues. The CDR3 DNA follows: TGTGCCAGCAGTGGGTACGGGACAGGGCAGAGAACCGGGGAGCTGTTTTTT. Its translation is CASSGYGTGQRTGELFF.

This clone was recorded once. This chain uses TRBV28 with TRBJ2-7; D is ambiguous. Trimming took 3 bases from V and 3 from J, leaving 9 bases between them. From germline, CDR1 is MDHEN and CDR2 SYDVKM. This CDR3 region has 13 residues. The CDR3 loop reads CASSLGFGYEQYF. The CDR3 bases are TGTGCCAGCAGTTTGGGATTTGGCTACGAGCAGTACTTC.

The chain has TRBV27 and TRBJ2-5; D uncertain. V lost 3 bases and J lost 5, with 7 bases in between. The CDR3 spans 12 residues. Germline values: CDR1 MNHEY, CDR2 SMNVEV (reference sequence). The CDR3: CASSFHGETQYF. DNA for the CDR3: TGTGCCAGCAGTTTCCATGGTGAGACCCAGTACTTC.